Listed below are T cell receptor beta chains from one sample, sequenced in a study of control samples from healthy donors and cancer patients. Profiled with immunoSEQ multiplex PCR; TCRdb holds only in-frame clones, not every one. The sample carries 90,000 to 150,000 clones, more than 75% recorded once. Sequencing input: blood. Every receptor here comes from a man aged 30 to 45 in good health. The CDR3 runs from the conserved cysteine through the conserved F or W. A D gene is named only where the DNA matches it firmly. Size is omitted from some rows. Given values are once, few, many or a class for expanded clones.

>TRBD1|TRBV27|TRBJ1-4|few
TGTGCCAGCAGTATCAGGGGGCTGAATAATGAAAAACTGTTTTTT
CASSIRGLNNEKLFF
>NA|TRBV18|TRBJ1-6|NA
TGTGCCAGTTTCAGGGATTTGCGTTCACCCCTCCACTTT
CASFRDLRSPLHF
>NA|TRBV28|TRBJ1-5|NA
TGTGCCAGCAGTTTAGAAGCAGGGGCGGATCAGCCCCAGCATTTT
CASSLEAGADQPQHF
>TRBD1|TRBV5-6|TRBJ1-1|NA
TGTGCCAGCAGCGGGTATGACAGGGCTAACACTGAAGCTTTCTTT
CASSGYDRANTEAFF
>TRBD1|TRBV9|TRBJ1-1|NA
TGTGCCAGCAGCTCCGACAGGGGGCCTACCATGAACACTGAAGCTTTCTTT
CASSSDRGPTMNTEAFF
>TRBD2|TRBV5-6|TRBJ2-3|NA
TGTGCCAGCAGCTTTTCGGGGCGGGGGAGCACAGATACGCAGTATTTT
CASSFSGRGSTDTQYF
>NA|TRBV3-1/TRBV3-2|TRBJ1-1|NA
TGTGCCAGCAGCTACGGACAGAACACTGAAGCTTTCTTT
CASSYGQNTEAFF
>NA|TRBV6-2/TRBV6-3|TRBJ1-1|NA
TGTGCCAGCAGTTACGAGTCAGGGGACGTGAACGCTGAAGCTTTCTTT
CASSYESGDVNAEAFF
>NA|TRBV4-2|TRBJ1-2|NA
TGTGCCAGCAGCCAAGATCGAGTAAACGACTACACCTTC
CASSQDRVNDYTF
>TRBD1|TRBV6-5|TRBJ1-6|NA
TGTGCCAGCCGATCAGGGGGCGGGTATAATTCACCCCTCCACTTT
CASRSGGGYNSPLHF
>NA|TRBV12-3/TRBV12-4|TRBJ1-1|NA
TGTGCCAGCAGTTTAGGACAGACAAAGTTT
CASSLGQTKF
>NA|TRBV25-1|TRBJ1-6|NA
TGTGCCAGCAGTGAATGGGGCAGGGGCCTCCACTTT
CASSEWGRGLHF
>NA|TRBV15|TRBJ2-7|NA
TGTGCCACCAGCAGAGATCCAGGCGGGACCTACGAGCAGTACTTC
CATSRDPGGTYEQYF
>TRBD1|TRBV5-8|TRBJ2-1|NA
TGTGCCAGCAGCTTGGAAGTTATAGGGACAGGGTTTAACAATGAGCAGTTCTTC
CASSLEVIGTGFNNEQFF
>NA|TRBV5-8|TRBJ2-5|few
TGTGCCAGCAGGTCGGGGTATGGAAGGTCGCAAGACGCGACCCAGTACTTC
CASRSGYGRSQDATQYF
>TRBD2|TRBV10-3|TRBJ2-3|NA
TGTGCCATCAGTGGCCGGACTAGCGGGGGGGCAGATACGCAGTATTTT
CAISGRTSGGADTQYF
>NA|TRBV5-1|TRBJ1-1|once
TGCGCCAGCAGCTTGGCCGGCTCTGAAGCTTTCTTT
CASSLAGSEAFF
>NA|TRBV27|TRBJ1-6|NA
TGTGCCAGCAGTTTATCGGCGGGGATTAATTCACCCCTCCACTTT
CASSLSAGINSPLHF
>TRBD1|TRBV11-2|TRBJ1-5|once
TGTGCCAGCAGCGATACCGACAGGGGGATCAATCAGCCCCAGCATTTT
CASSDTDRGINQPQHF
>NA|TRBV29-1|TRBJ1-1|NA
TGCAGCGTTCCGGGACCGACGAACACTGAAGCTTTCTTT
CSVPGPTNTEAFF
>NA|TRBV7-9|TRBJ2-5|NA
TGTGCCAGCAGCTTAGCCCCCAAAATGACAGGCATACCGGGGACCCAGTACTTC
CASSLAPKMTGIPGTQYF
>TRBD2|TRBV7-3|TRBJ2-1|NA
TGTGCCAGCAGCCGCGCGGGGGGCACCAATGAGCAGTTCTTC
CASSRAGGTNEQFF
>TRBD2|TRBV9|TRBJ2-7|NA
TGTGCCAGCAGCGTAGTGGGGGGACTAGCCTCCGAGCAGTACTTC
CASSVVGGLASEQYF
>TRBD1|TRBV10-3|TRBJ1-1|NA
TGTGCCATCAGTCACAGGGGGCTAGGGAACACTGAAGCTTTCTTT
CAISHRGLGNTEAFF
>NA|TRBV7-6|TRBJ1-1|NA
TGTGCCAGCAGCTTAACTCCCGGGGGCCGAGACACTGAAGCTTTCTTT
CASSLTPGGRDTEAFF
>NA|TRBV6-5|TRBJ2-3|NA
TGTGCCAGCAGTCTCTCATGGTCCCTCACAGATACGCAGTATTTT
CASSLSWSLTDTQYF
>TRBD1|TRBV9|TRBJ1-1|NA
TGTGCCAGCAGCCCCGGGACAGGGGGCTCTAAGGCTTTCTTT
CASSPGTGGSKAFF
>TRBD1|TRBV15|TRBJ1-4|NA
TGTGCCACCAGCAGCGGGACAGGGGGCGGTGAAAAACTGTTTTTT
CATSSGTGGGEKLFF